These 26 T cell receptor beta chains originate from one sample sequenced in a study of metastatic and nonmetastatic thyroid tumors (dated by TCRdb to the early 2020s). No patient had received any treatment before thyroid surgery. Library preparation was by PCR. Sequencing took place on an Illumina HiSeq 4000. Using fastp at Q25 and MiXCR, TCRdb reprocessed the public reads and kept productive beta chains. The sample table shows fewer than 40,000 clones, and under 20% are seen once. The ten largest clones take up 12% to 15% of the sample. The specimen was tumor tissue. Receptors originate from a female donor with papillary thyroid cancer or a benign thyroid nodule (not recorded which). Some clones in this sample may be carry-over from other donors' samples.

V is TRBV18 and J is TRBJ1-1, with D possibly matching TRBD1 (5 bases). Trimming took off 2 bases at V and 3 bases at J, with 7 bases between the two ends. CDR3 length: 13 residues. The V gene's germline CDR1 is KGHSH and CDR2 LQKENI. CDR3 coding DNA: TGTGCCAGCTCACCAAGCAGGGACACTGAAGCTTTCTTT. Translated: CASSPSRDTEAFF.

Many counts were recorded for this clone. This chain links TRBV5-1 with TRBJ2-3; D is perhaps TRBD1 (6 bases). This CDR3 contains 14 residues. V was clipped by 4 bases and J by 1 base, with 10 bases between them. Germline CDR1 SGHRS, CDR2 YFSETQ. The CDR3 protein is CASSAGQRTDTQYF. The CDR3 DNA reads TGCGCCAGCAGCGCCGGACAGCGCACAGATACGCAGTATTTT.

This clone was detected ten times or more. The chain has TRBV12-5 and TRBJ2-7, with 7 bases that match TRBD1. This CDR3 contains 12 residues. V gave up 6 bases and J gave up 2 bases; unmatched junction bases: 1. Germline values: CDR1 LGHNT, CDR2 FRNRAP. The CDR3 DNA sequence: TGTGCTAGTGGGACAGGGCCCTACGAGCAGTACTTC. Translated, it gives CASGTGPYEQYF. Together with reference TRBV12-5 and TRBJ2-7, the CDR3 gives the full variable domain: DARVTQTPRHKVTEMGQEVTMRCQPILGHNTVFWYRQTMMQGLELLAYFRNRAPLDDSGMPKDRFSAEMPDATLATLKIQPSEPRDSAVYFCASGTGPYEQYFGPGTRLTVT.

The sample holds many counts of this clone. Other nucleotide sequences in the sample specify the same CDR3. V is TRBV18 and J is TRBJ1-2; tentatively, D is TRBD1 (6 bases). Between the trimmed V and J ends, which lost 5 bases and 9 bases, there was a span of 13 bases. From germline, CDR1 is KGHSH and CDR2 LQKENI. The CDR3 loop spans 12 amino acids. CDR3 DNA sequence: TGTGCCAGCTCATTTTGGGGGGCGAGCTACACCTTC. Its translation is CASSFWGASYTF.

Notes on this clone: Since a much larger clone is just one base distant, this may be a read error. The rearrangement joins TRBV20-1 to TRBJ1-2, with D unresolved. V gave up 3 bases and J gave up 10 bases, with 12 bases separating them. Per the germline V gene, CDR1 is DFQATT and CDR2 is SNEGSKA (reference sequence). This CDR3 comprises 11 residues. The CDR3 DNA sequence: TGCAGTGCTAGTTCCAGGCATGTCTACACCTTC. Translating gives CSASSRHVYTF.

Of note for this clone: A much larger clone is a single base away; this may be a read error. Other nucleotide sequences in the sample specify the same CDR3. The rearrangement links TRBV7-3 to TRBJ2-3; the D gene is possibly TRBD1 (6 bases). With 4 bases removed from V and 8 bases from J, the gap between germline ends came to 16 bases. This CDR3 has 14 residues. Germline V lookup: CDR1 SGHTA, CDR2 FQGTGA. CDR3 protein: CASSSSTGASTQYF. The DNA of the CDR3 is TGTGCCAGCAGCTCATCGACAGGCGCTAGTACGCAGTATTTT.

This clone was counted a few times. This may arise from a read error, as a much more abundant clone is one base away. The chain recombines TRBV11-1 with TRBJ2-3; D is possibly TRBD1 or TRBD2 (6 bases each). This CDR3 has 16 amino acids. Germline V gene lookup returns CDR1 SGHAT and CDR2 FQDESV (reference sequence). V lost 4 bases and J lost 1, with 15 bases in between. CDR3 loop: CASSSWGAPGTDTQYF. CDR3 in DNA: TGTGCCAGCAGCTCGTGGGGGGCCCCGGGCACAGATACGCAGTATTTT.

About this clone: Mismatch with germline at one junction end may stem from a read error. This chain joins TRBV6-1 and TRBJ2-7; 9 positions agree with TRBD2. Germline assignment: CDR1 MNHNS and CDR2 SASEGT. CDR3 size: 12 residues. The CDR3: CATSGIGYEQHF. CDR3 in DNA: TGTGCCACTAGCGGGATAGGATACGAGCAGCACTTC.

The table lists this clone with many counts. V gene TRBV5-1 combines with J gene TRBJ2-1, with 9 bases lining up with TRBD2. The CDR3 loop spans 17 amino acids. The ends lost 1 base at V and 4 bases at J; junction bases unmatched: 9. Germline CDR1 and CDR2: SGHRS and YFSETQ. CDR3 DNA sequence: TGCGCCAGCAGCTTGAGGACTAGCGTGGAAGGGTACAATGAGCAGTTCTTC. Its protein product is CASSLRTSVEGYNEQFF. The variable domain in full, with the rest retrieved from reference TRBV5-1 and TRBJ2-1, is KAGVTQTPRYLIKTRGQQVTLSCSPISGHRSVSWYQQTPGQGLQFLFEYFSETQRNKGNFPGRFSGRQFSNSRSEMNVSTLELGDSALYLCASSLRTSVEGYNEQFFGPGTRLTVL.

This clone was observed at least ten times. The chain joins TRBV6-5 to TRBJ1-2; 7 nucleotides agree with TRBD1. The CDR3 loop spans 15 amino acids. CDR1 and CDR2 from the germline V gene are MNHEY and SVGAGI. After removal of 0 bases from V and 4 bases from J, the junction contained 5 bases not matched to a gene. CDR3 sequence reads: CASSYSPGQRYGYTF. In nucleotides, the CDR3 is TGTGCCAGCAGTTACTCCCCGGGACAGCGCTATGGCTACACCTTC.

In its sample, this clone was seen many times. This sequence joins TRBV5-1 and TRBJ2-3; 9 bases fit TRBD1. J gave up 4 bases and V 6 bases, and 15 bases lay outside the gene matches. Germline CDR1 is SGHRS and CDR2 is YFSETQ. The length of the CDR3 is 17 residues. CDR3 region: CASTMASWDRVPDTQYF. In DNA, the CDR3 is TGCGCCAGCACTATGGCCAGTTGGGACAGGGTTCCAGATACGCAGTATTTT.

This clone was counted at least ten times. This chain connects TRBV12-3 or TRBV12-4 to TRBJ2-2; 7 nucleotides line up with TRBD2. CDR3 length: 15 amino acids. V lost 6 bases to trimming and J lost 6 bases; unmatched junction nucleotides: 10. The CDR3 is CASRGWAGVSGELFF. The CDR3 DNA follows: TGTGCCAGCAGGGGTTGGGCGGGAGTGTCCGGGGAGCTGTTTTTT.

This clone was seen many times. The chain combines TRBV20-1 with TRBJ2-3, with 9 bases identical to TRBD2. The germline V gene has CDR1 DFQATT and CDR2 SNEGSKA (reference sequence). V gave up 3 bases and J gave up 0 bases; unmatched junction bases: 4. The CDR3 is 15 residues long. CDR3 sequence (DNA): TGCAGTGCTAGTTTGCGGGGGGGTAGCACAGATACGCAGTATTTT. As protein: CSASLRGGSTDTQYF.

This clone was recorded once. This chain uses TRBV19 with TRBJ1-5; the D gene is possibly TRBD1 (5 bases). Germline CDR1 and CDR2: LNHDA and SQIVND (reference sequence). V lost 3 bases to trimming and J lost 5 bases, with 26 bases between them. This CDR3 has 19 amino acids. CDR3 sequence reads: CASSILGLSSPGVHQPQHF. The CDR3 DNA reads as TGTGCCAGTAGTATCTTGGGGCTTAGTTCGCCCGGGGTACATCAGCCCCAGCATTTT.

This clone has at least ten counts. The chain has TRBV28 and TRBJ2-3; TRBD2 matches 9 bases. The CDR3 consists of 15 residues. Germline V gene lookup returns CDR1 MDHEN and CDR2 SYDVKM. The trim removed 8 bases at V and 1 base at J, leaving 7 bases unmatched. CDR3 bases: TGTGCCAGCTGGCGGGGGGGGGCCGGCACAGATACGCAGTATTTT. It yields the protein CASWRGGAGTDTQYF.

This clone was counted at least ten times. This sequence joins TRBV28 and TRBJ1-1; D unresolved. There are 13 residues in the CDR3. Germline CDR1 and CDR2: MDHEN and SYDVKM. Trimming removed 3 bases from V and 3 bases from J, with 8 bases in between. DNA of the CDR3: TGTGCCAGCAGTTTCGAGGTGGACACTGAAGCTTTCTTT. Its protein is CASSFEVDTEAFF.

The table lists this clone with many counts. This chain joins TRBV4-3 and TRBJ2-7; 10 nucleotides line up with TRBD1. The CDR3 has 18 residues. Germline V lookup: CDR1 LGHNA, CDR2 YSLEER. After removal of 0 bases from V and 3 bases from J, the junction contained 11 bases not matched to a gene. The CDR3 spells CASSQDANRDRGYYEQYF. In DNA form, the CDR3 reads TGCGCCAGCAGCCAAGATGCCAACCGGGACAGGGGTTACTACGAGCAGTACTTC.

This clone was counted many times. The chain recombines TRBV12-5 with TRBJ2-2, with TRBD1 matching 7 bases. V trimming: 1 base; J trimming: 5 bases; junction bases outside the gene matches: 1. The germline CDR1 and CDR2 sequences are LGHNT and FRNRAP. CDR3 length: 14 amino acids. The CDR3, as DNA: TGTGCTAGTGGTTTGGAGACAGGGACCGGGGAGCTGTTTTTT. Protein sequence: CASGLETGTGELFF.

This clone has just a few counts. With a much larger clone just one base away, this may be a read error. The chain recombines TRBV9 with TRBJ2-7, with D maybe TRBD1 (6 bases). The CDR3 runs 15 residues. Germline V lookup: CDR1 SGDLS, CDR2 YYNGEE. The DNA of the CDR3 is TGTGCCAGCGGCGTAGGACCGACAGGACCCTACGAGCAGTACTTC. Its protein is CASGVGPTGPYEQYF. The full variable domain, completed using reference TRBV9 and TRBJ2-7, is DSGVTQTPKHLITATGQRVTLRCSPRSGDLSVYWYQQSLDQGLQFLIQYYNGEERAKGNILERFSAQQFPDLHSELNLSSLELGDSALYFCASGVGPTGPYEQYFGPGTRLTVT.

The chain carries TRBV7-9 and TRBJ2-7; 8 nucleotides line up with TRBD2. V shed 1 base and J 4 bases; nucleotides not matched to a gene: 6. Germline V lookup: CDR1 SEHNR, CDR2 FQNEAQ (reference sequence). The CDR3 has 15 residues. For the CDR3, the DNA is TGTGCCAGCAGCTTAGGAAGCGGGGGTACGTACGAGCAGTACTTC. This translates into CASSLGSGGTYEQYF.

This clone was seen repeatedly, ten times or more. The chain combines TRBV15 with TRBJ1-2; tentatively, D is TRBD1 (5 bases). Deletions cut 0 bases from V and 8 bases from J, with 10 bases between. The CDR3 consists of 13 residues. The germline CDR1 and CDR2 sequences are LNHNV and YYDKDF (reference sequence). Here the CDR3 reads CATSRDFGAGYTF. The CDR3 nucleotides are TGTGCCACCAGCAGAGATTTTGGGGCCGGCTACACCTTC.

The chain carries TRBV7-2 and TRBJ2-3, with D possibly being TRBD1 or TRBD2 (5 bases each). With 0 bases removed from V and 6 bases from J, the gap between germline ends came to 19 bases. Germline V gives CDR1 SGHTA, CDR2 FQGNSA. The CDR3 runs to 17 residues. Here the CDR3 reads CASSLAPLGAAGDTQYF. The CDR3 DNA follows: TGTGCCAGCAGCTTAGCCCCCCTCGGGGCGGCGGGTGATACGCAGTATTTT.

The rearrangement links TRBV11-2 to TRBJ2-1, with D hard to call. Per germline, CDR1 SGHAT and CDR2 FQNNGV. CDR3 length: 18 amino acids. V lost 1 base and J 0 bases, leaving 16 bases between the germline ends. CDR3 coding DNA: TGTGCCAGCAGCTTAGGTGTCTTAAGGGCAGACTCCTACAATGAGCAGTTCTTC. Amino acids: CASSLGVLRADSYNEQFF.

This clone occurred a few times. A much larger clone is a single base away; this may be a read error. The chain joins TRBV2 to TRBJ1-4; perhaps TRBD1 as D (6 bases). V was cut by 6 bases and J by 8 bases, with 16 bases left in between. The CDR3 contains 14 residues. The germline V gene encodes CDR1 SNHLY and CDR2 FYNNEI. In DNA form, the CDR3 reads TGTGCCAGCAGCTACACAGGGTTCCGGGAAAAACTGTTTTTT. This translates into CASSYTGFREKLFF.

The rearrangement joins TRBV13 to TRBJ1-1; no definite D call. This CDR3 is 12 amino acids long. Trimming stripped 5 bases from V and 7 bases from J, with 11 bases between. Germline CDR1 is PRHDT and CDR2 is FYEKMQ (reference sequence). The CDR3 loop is CASSRRLFEAFF. The CDR3 DNA is TGTGCCAGCAGCAGGCGATTATTTGAAGCTTTCTTT.

This clone was observed a handful of times. V usage is TRBV6-1 and J usage is TRBJ1-1, with 10 bases fitting TRBD1. The length of the CDR3 is 14 residues. Germline CDR1 MNHNS, CDR2 SASEGT. V lost 6 bases to trimming and J lost 4 bases; unmatched junction nucleotides: 5. The DNA of the CDR3 is TGTGCCAGCAGAAGACAGGGGGCGCCCACTGAAGCTTTCTTT. Amino acid sequence: CASRRQGAPTEAFF.